The clone carrying this T cell receptor (beta chain) was observed a handful of times. This sample was taken from a study of control samples from healthy donors and cancer patients. Sequencing used immunoSEQ multiplex PCR; TCRdb keeps in-frame clones, though not all of them. The sample has around 200,000 clones, roughly 91% seen once; the top ten hold about 1.6%. The sequenced sample consisted of blood. The source of this sequence is a woman under 40 in good health.

The CDR3 DNA reads TGTGCCAGCAGCCAATTGGGAAACACCATATATTTT. Its translation is CASSQLGNTIYF. V gene TRBV14 combines with J gene TRBJ1-3; D is undetermined. Trimming removed 2 bases at V and 4 bases at J, with 3 bases between. The V gene's germline CDR1 is SGHDN and CDR2 FVKESK. The CDR3 covers 12 residues.